A selection of T cell receptor beta chains follows, all from one sample in a study of response to subunit inactivated influenza vaccine. TCRdb fed the RT-PCR reads into MiXCR, producing one record per CDR3 protein. Of about 520,000 distinct CDR3 sequences detected, 25% appear once; the ten largest clones hold 1.5% to 2%. The sample here was CD4+ T cells sorted from PBMCs, taken 4 to 6 days after vaccination. Receptor source: a man aged 50 to 59 who received an inactivated influenza vaccine. CDR3s include the opening cysteine and the closing phenylalanine or tryptophan. The D gene is left open where the match is weak. Expanded clones get a size class; other rows say once, few or many, or leave the size out.

j_call d_call v_call clone_size cdr3_aa cdr3_nt
TRBJ1-5 NA TRBV29-1 NA CSVQEGGLGQPQHF TGCAGCGTTCAGGAGGGCGGCCTGGGTCAGCCCCAGCATTTT
TRBJ1-4 NA TRBV5-1 NA CASSLAGTPYEKLFF TGCGCCAGCAGCTTGGCCGGGACACCTTATGAAAAACTGTTTTTT
TRBJ2-2 NA TRBV4-1 few CASSQGGWRRTGELFF TGCGCCAGCAGCCAAGGGGGCTGGCGCCGAACCGGGGAGCTGTTTTTT
TRBJ2-1 NA TRBV4-2 few CASSQGGARKDEQFF TGTGCCAGCAGCCAAGGGGGGGCCCGGAAGGATGAGCAGTTCTTC
TRBJ2-6 NA TRBV10-3 few CAISAWGHQGGANVLTF TGTGCCATCAGTGCATGGGGGCATCAAGGTGGGGCCAACGTCCTGACTTTC
TRBJ2-7 NA TRBV3-1 many CASSQGGREQYF TGTGCCAGCAGCCAAGGCGGCAGGGAGCAGTACTTC
TRBJ1-1 NA TRBV7-2 many CASSFGRANTEAFF TGTGCCAGCAGCTTTGGCAGAGCGAACACTGAAGCTTTCTTT
TRBJ2-3 TRBD1 TRBV28 NA CAARQGADTQYF TGTGCCGCCCGACAGGGAGCAGATACGCAGTATTTT
TRBJ2-5 NA TRBV20-1 few CSARGADYQLGGETQYF TGCAGTGCTAGAGGAGCGGACTACCAACTAGGAGGGGAGACCCAGTACTTC
TRBJ2-2 TRBD1 TRBV4-1 once CASMRTGFSGELFF TGCGCCAGCATGCGGACAGGGTTTTCCGGGGAGCTGTTTTTT
TRBJ2-7 TRBD1 TRBV11-2 few CASSFFRGSTYEQYF TGTGCCAGCAGCTTTTTCAGGGGGTCAACCTACGAGCAGTACTTC
TRBJ1-5 NA TRBV6-2/TRBV6-3 few CASSSGAEGSNQPQHF TGTGCCAGCAGCTCCGGGGCCGAGGGGAGCAATCAGCCCCAGCATTTT
TRBJ1-6 NA TRBV25-1 NA CASSESRPVDSPLHF TGTGCCAGCAGTGAATCTAGGCCCGTAGACTCACCCCTCCACTTT
TRBJ2-1 TRBD2 TRBV11-1 few CASSTRTSRTRSYNEQFF TGTGCCAGCAGCACCAGGACTAGCCGAACCCGCTCCTACAATGAGCAGTTCTTC
TRBJ2-2 NA TRBV14 few CASSQSGLGTGELFF TGTGCCAGCAGCCAGTCCGGACTGGGGACCGGGGAGCTGTTTTTT
TRBJ2-5 NA TRBV7-9 few CASSLGGVYQETQYF TGTGCCAGCAGCTTAGGGGGAGTGTACCAAGAGACCCAGTACTTC
TRBJ2-1 NA TRBV7-2 NA CASSSPSQGDPEQFF TGTGCCAGCAGCTCGCCCTCCCAGGGAGATCCAGAGCAGTTCTTC
TRBJ2-5 TRBD1 TRBV7-2 NA CASSLGGQGAAETQYF TGTGCCAGCAGCTTAGGAGGACAGGGGGCCGCAGAGACCCAGTACTTC
TRBJ1-2 TRBD1 TRBV20-1 many CTSGQGDGYTF TGCACCTCCGGACAGGGTGATGGCTACACCTTC
TRBJ2-1 NA TRBV12-3/TRBV12-4 NA CASSLGGRVVVNEQFF TGTGCCAGCAGTTTGGGGGGCAGGGTAGTGGTCAATGAGCAGTTCTTC
TRBJ1-4 NA TRBV6-5 many CASSYSTGNRNEKLFF TGTGCCAGCAGTTACTCGACGGGCAACCGAAATGAAAAACTGTTTTTT
TRBJ2-7 NA TRBV6-2/TRBV6-3 NA CASNHSPLFSYEQYF TGTGCCAGCAACCACTCCCCGTTGTTCTCCTACGAGCAGTACTTC
TRBJ2-2 NA TRBV3-1 few CASSPIGTANTGELFF TGTGCCAGCAGCCCGATCGGGACCGCGAACACCGGGGAGCTGTTTTTT
TRBJ1-1 NA TRBV12-3/TRBV12-4 NA CASSRSTWENTEAFF TGTGCCAGCAGCCGCTCGACTTGGGAGAACACTGAAGCTTTCTTT
TRBJ2-1 TRBD2 TRBV6-2/TRBV6-3 NA CASSHRSGGASEQFF TGTGCCAGCAGCCACAGGAGCGGGGGGGCATCTGAGCAGTTCTTC
TRBJ2-3 TRBD2 TRBV4-2 few CASSQEVQAGTTDTQYF TGTGCCAGCAGCCAAGAAGTTCAAGCGGGGACCACAGATACGCAGTATTTT